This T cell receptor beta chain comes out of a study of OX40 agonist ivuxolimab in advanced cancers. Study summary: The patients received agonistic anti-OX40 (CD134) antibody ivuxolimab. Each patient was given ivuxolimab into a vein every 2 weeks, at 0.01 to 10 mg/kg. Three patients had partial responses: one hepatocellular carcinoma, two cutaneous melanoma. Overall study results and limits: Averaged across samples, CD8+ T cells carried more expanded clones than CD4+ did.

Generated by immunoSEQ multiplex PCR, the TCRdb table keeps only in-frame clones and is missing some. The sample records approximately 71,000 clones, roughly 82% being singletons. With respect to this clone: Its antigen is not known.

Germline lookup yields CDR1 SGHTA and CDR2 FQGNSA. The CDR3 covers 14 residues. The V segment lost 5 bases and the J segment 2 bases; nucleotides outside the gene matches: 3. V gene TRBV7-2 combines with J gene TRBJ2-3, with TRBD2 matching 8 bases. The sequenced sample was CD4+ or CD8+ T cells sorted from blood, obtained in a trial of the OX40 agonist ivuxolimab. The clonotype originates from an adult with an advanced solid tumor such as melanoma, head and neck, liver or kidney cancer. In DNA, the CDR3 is TGTGCCAGCAGCCCTAGCGGGCACACAGATACGCAGTATTTT. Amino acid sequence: CASSPSGHTDTQYF.